This T cell receptor (beta chain) was captured by sequencing in a study of identical twins (dated by TCRdb to 2016 to 2017). For the study in its entirety: The study deep-sequenced TCR alpha and beta repertoires from monozygotic twins, unrelated adults of various ages and cord blood to test whether fetal clonotypes persist. To rule out contamination, the twin experiments were replicated at different times with different library preparation protocols.

The protocol used for the library was 5' RACE. Sequencing used an Illumina HiSeq 2000. Template switching added a universal primer binding site, and the final cDNA carried a unique molecular identifier that allowed TCR cDNA molecules to be counted accurately. Specific primers in the conserved constant-segment region were used to synthesize first-strand cDNA for the TCR alpha and beta chains. To control for contamination, every cDNA library carried two barcodes: a SMART-Mk sample barcode plus Illumina barcodes. TruSeq adapter sequences, together with Illumina sample barcodes, were added in two successive PCR steps. The TCR alpha and beta cDNA libraries were sequenced on the Illumina HiSeq platform using custom primers. The study's processing was this. MiGEC processed the raw reads to extract unique molecular identifiers, while MiXCR was used to determine the CDR3 positions. Recombination models were inferred per individual with the repgenHMM and IGoR tools using an EM algorithm. Shared clonotype analysis was performed with the tcR package in R, normalizing sharing by the product of cloneset sizes. Out-of-frame nonproductive sequences were analyzed to study raw recombination free of thymic and clonal selection effects. TCRdb reprocessed the public reads (quality trimming at Q25 with fastp, clone calling with MiXCR) and kept in-frame beta chains. Each CDR3 protein appears once, grouped with its most common genes and DNA. Here the V and J calls rest on TCRdb's processing, not on the authors' analysis. Within this sample are 220,000 or so distinct CDR3 sequences, with about 7% of them counted one time only. The ten top clones hold more than 3% of the sample.

General findings and caveats noted by the study authors: In beta out-of-frame sequences, excess twin sharing was weaker, because having fewer shared sequences lowered the signal-to-noise ratio. In monozygotic twins, out-of-frame TCR alpha sharing was systematically underestimated by recombination models, although the models agreed with sharing between unrelated individuals. Zero-insertion analyses could be partly confounded by invariant T cells such as MAIT and iNKT, although diverse VJ usage argued against such confounding for most clonotypes. Fewer insertions were carried by abundant cord blood beta clonotypes, a similar but weaker trend appeared in young adult naive repertoires, and no such trend appeared in memory repertoires. Conclusions relied on cross-sectional statistical analysis, since the same donors could not be followed over many years. Compared with coincidental sharing between unrelated individuals, out-of-frame TCR alpha sequences shared between twins had an excess of sequences with low generation probability.

Notes on this clonotype: Its specific antigen is unknown. No conserved phenylalanine or tryptophan ends this CDR3, so it is likely a read error.

The CDR1 and CDR2 encoded by the germline V gene are LGHNA and YNFKEQ. V loses 4 bases, J loses 14 bases, and the germline ends lie 15 bases apart. The CDR3 is 13 residues long, ends included. CDR3 DNA only is kept here, 39 bases in frame from base 1. Every donor in the study was a healthy Caucasian. The twin cohort comprised three pairs of female monozygotic twins, all aged roughly 18 to 30 years. Miltenyi CD45RO+ enrichment and human naive T-cell isolation kits were used to isolate memory (CD45RO+) and naive T cells from PBMC. The data also belong to a second study, concerning yellow fever vaccine responses in identical twins. The second study's paper adds: According to the authors, in identical twins the way T cells responded to vaccination appeared partly convergent and partly personalized. The study precisely tracked vaccine-responding T cell clones in identical twins.

The TCR sequence derives from a woman aged 18-35 years in good health. The V gene is TRBV4-2 and the J gene is TRBJ1-6; no confident D gene assignment can be made. The sample comprised memory (CD45RO+) T cells sorted from blood. The sample's cell subset or site label, decoded: CD45RO+ enriched T cells. For the CDR3, the sequence is CASSPGLLSSLHV. The nucleotide sequence is TGTGCCAGCAGCCCCGGGCTCCTCTCATCCCTCCACGTT.